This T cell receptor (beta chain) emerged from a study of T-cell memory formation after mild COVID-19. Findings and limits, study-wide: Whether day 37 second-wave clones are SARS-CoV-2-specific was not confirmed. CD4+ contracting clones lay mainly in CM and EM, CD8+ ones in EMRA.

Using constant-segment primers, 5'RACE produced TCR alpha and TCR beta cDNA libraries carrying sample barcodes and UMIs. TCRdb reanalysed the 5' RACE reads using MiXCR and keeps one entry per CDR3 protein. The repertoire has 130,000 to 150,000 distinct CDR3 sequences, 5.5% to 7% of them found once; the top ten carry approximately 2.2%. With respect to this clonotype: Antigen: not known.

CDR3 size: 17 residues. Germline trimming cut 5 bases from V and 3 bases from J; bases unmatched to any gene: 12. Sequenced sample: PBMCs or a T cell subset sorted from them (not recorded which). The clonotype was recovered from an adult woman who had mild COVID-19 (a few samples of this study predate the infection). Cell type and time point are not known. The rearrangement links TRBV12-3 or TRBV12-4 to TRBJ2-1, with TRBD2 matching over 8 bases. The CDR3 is CASSPRSAGDFYNEQFF. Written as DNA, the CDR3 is TGTGCCAGCAGTCCTCGTTCAGCGGGGGACTTCTACAATGAGCAGTTCTTC.